Described below is a single T cell receptor beta chain sequence and its context. TCRdb keeps only in-frame clones here, not all; method: immunoSEQ multiplex PCR. The data contain roughly 83,000 clones, roughly nine tenths of them singletons. The record originates from a study of T cell changes during pregnancy in multiple sclerosis. V was pared by 6 bases and J by 0 bases, with 11 bases between. Germline loops: CDR1 ENHRY, CDR2 SYGVKD. The length of the CDR3 is 15 residues. The source is a female donor in good health, serving as a control in a pregnancy study. Some clones in this sample may be carry-over from other donors' samples. The chain employs TRBV10-3 and TRBJ1-4, with D possibly being TRBD1 (5 bases). The sequenced sample was PBMCs, obtained in the first trimester of pregnancy. CDR3 DNA: TGTGCCATCAGCAGGGATTTAGCAACTAATGAAAAACTGTTTTTT. Translation gives CAISRDLATNEKLFF.